A single sample gave rise to the 22 T cell receptor beta chains below, sequenced in a study of control samples from healthy donors and cancer patients. TCRdb's copy holds only in-frame clones and misses some; the assay was immunoSEQ multiplex PCR. The table shows some 160,000 clones, with roughly nine tenths occurring only once. The sequenced sample was blood. These receptors were taken from a man aged 30 to 39 in good health.

The gene calls are TRBV7-9 and TRBJ2-3, with 12 bases lining up with TRBD1. The CDR3 runs 16 residues. CDR1 is SEHNR, CDR2 FQNEAQ, per germline (reference sequence). With 8 bases clipped from V and 1 base from J, the junction kept 7 bases outside the gene matches. The CDR3 protein is CASSGTGGWGTDTQYF. Here the CDR3 DNA reads TGTGCCAGCTCCGGGACAGGGGGCTGGGGCACAGATACGCAGTATTTT.

The rearrangement links TRBV6-5 to TRBJ1-2; TRBD1 agrees at 7 bases. CDR1 is MNHEY, CDR2 SVGAGI, per germline. The CDR3 covers 15 residues. Losses at the gene ends were 8 bases for V and 8 bases for J; bases not matched to a gene: 17. The CDR3 sequence: CASLPRGQPTFGYTF. As DNA, the CDR3 is TGTGCCAGCCTGCCCCGGGGACAGCCGACCTTCGGCTACACCTTC.

This sequence joins TRBV27 and TRBJ1-1, with D possibly matching TRBD1 (5 bases). V was trimmed by 1 base and J by 4 bases, leaving 13 bases between them. This CDR3 has 15 amino acids. CDR1 MNHEY and CDR2 SMNVEV come from the germline V gene (reference sequence). The CDR3 is CASSLYGGHSTEAFF. The CDR3 DNA follows: TGTGCCAGCAGTTTATACGGCGGACACTCCACTGAAGCTTTCTTT.

V is TRBV5-6 and J is TRBJ1-2, with TRBD1 matching over 9 bases. J gave up 2 bases and V 5 bases, and 10 bases lay outside the gene matches. The CDR3 covers 16 residues. Germline CDR1 reads SGHDT; CDR2 reads YYEEEE. CDR3 in DNA: TGTGCCAGCAGTCCGGTGGGACAGGGCCAAAACTATGGCTACACCTTC. Its protein is CASSPVGQGQNYGYTF.

The chain carries TRBV3-1 (or the pseudogene TRBV3-2) and TRBJ1-1, with D unclear. CDR1 LGHDT and CDR2 YNNKEL come from the germline V gene (reference sequence). The CDR3 contains 15 residues. The ends were cut back, 0 bases at V and 1 base at J, with 9 bases in the middle. The CDR3 loop reads CASSQDFDPNTEAFF. CDR3 bases: TGTGCCAGCAGCCAAGATTTTGATCCGAACACTGAAGCTTTCTTT.

This rearrangement joins TRBV4-2 to TRBJ1-4; D gene uncertain. V was trimmed by 1 base and J by 12 bases, leaving 15 bases between them. The CDR3 has 14 residues. Looked up from germline, CDR1 is LGHNA and CDR2 is YNFKEQ. CDR3 sequence reads: CASSQVGEDRELFF. The DNA for the CDR3 is TGTGCCAGCAGCCAAGTGGGCGAGGATCGGGAACTGTTTTTT.

The chain employs TRBV29-1 and TRBJ1-1; tentative D call: TRBD1 (5 bases). The V and J ends lost 6 bases and 2 bases respectively, with 16 bases between them. The CDR3 length is 14 residues. Germline V CDR1 and CDR2: SQVTM, ANQGSEA. The CDR3 loop reads CSVIQASGNTEAFF. The CDR3 nucleotides are TGCAGCGTCATACAGGCTTCGGGAAACACTGAAGCTTTCTTT.

The V call is TRBV3-1 (or the pseudogene TRBV3-2), the J call TRBJ2-1, with D perhaps matching TRBD2 (7 bases). Trimming removed 5 bases at V and 7 bases at J, with 18 bases between. Germline V CDR1 and CDR2: LGHDT, YNNKEL (reference sequence). CDR3 length equals 15 residues. The CDR3 loop is CASSEGGGGRNEQFF. CDR3 in DNA: TGTGCCAGCAGCGAGGGGGGAGGGGGTAGGAATGAGCAGTTCTTC.

The chain is built from TRBV12-3 or TRBV12-4 and TRBJ1-2, with D possibly matching TRBD1 (5 bases). CDR3 length equals 13 residues. V was cut by 6 bases and J by 4 bases, with 12 bases left in between. This CDR3 is CASRAQDSYGYTF. The CDR3 bases are TGTGCCAGCAGAGCCCAAGACAGCTATGGCTACACCTTC.

The rearrangement links TRBV5-6 to TRBJ2-7; tentatively, D is TRBD2 (5 bases). This CDR3 spans 17 amino acids. The V end lost 0 bases, the J end lost 0 bases, and 16 bases lay between the germline ends. Germline V gives CDR1 SGHDT, CDR2 YYEEEE. The CDR3: CASSLGQERVYSYEQYF. For the CDR3, the DNA is TGTGCCAGCAGCTTGGGGCAGGAGAGGGTATACTCCTACGAGCAGTACTTC.

This rearrangement joins TRBV19 to TRBJ2-7, with 11 bases that match TRBD2. The junction had 8 bases not matched to a gene; V was cut back by 6 bases and J by 4 bases. This CDR3 is built from 15 residues. Germline V gene data show CDR1 as LNHDA and CDR2 as SQIVND (reference sequence). CDR3: CASSLLAGDTYEQYF. CDR3 bases: TGTGCCAGTAGCCTACTAGCGGGAGATACGTACGAGCAGTACTTC.

The chain combines TRBV2 with TRBJ1-2; the match to TRBD1 covers 7 bases. Trimming removed 2 bases from V and 3 bases from J; junction bases left unmatched: 9. From germline, CDR1 is SNHLY and CDR2 FYNNEI. The CDR3 sequence is 16 residues long. The CDR3 protein is CASSEFRQGGDYGYTF. The CDR3, as DNA: TGTGCCAGCAGTGAATTTCGTCAGGGGGGGGACTATGGCTACACCTTC.

This clone was observed once. The chain has TRBV5-1 and TRBJ2-4; D may correspond to TRBD1 or TRBD2 (5 bases each). In germline, CDR1 is SGHRS, CDR2 YFSETQ. Trimming stripped 6 bases from V and 0 bases from J, with 10 bases between. CDR3 length equals 14 residues. The CDR3 DNA reads TGCGCCAGCAACACTGGGGGAGCCAAAAACATTCAGTACTTC. This codes for CASNTGGAKNIQYF.

This clone appeared once. V gene TRBV7-7 combines with J gene TRBJ2-1; D tentatively fits TRBD1 or TRBD2 (7 bases each). CDR3 length: 14 residues. Trimming shortened V by 2 bases and J by 5 bases, and 10 bases separated the two germline ends. Germline-derived CDR1 and CDR2 are SSHAT and FNYEAQ (reference sequence). CDR3 loop: CASSLSGTDNEQFF. The CDR3 coding sequence is TGTGCCAGCAGCTTAAGCGGGACAGACAATGAGCAGTTCTTC.

This clone was observed many times. The chain employs TRBV6-4 and TRBJ2-7; 8 bases agree with TRBD2. With V trimmed by 3 bases and J by 7 bases, 11 bases remained unmatched. Germline V gene lookup returns CDR1 MRHNA and CDR2 SNTAGT. CDR3 length: 15 residues. The CDR3 DNA reads TGTGCCAGCAGTGAGGACACCGGGAGCGGGAGAGAGCAGTACTTC. The encoded protein is CASSEDTGSGREQYF.

This clone was observed a few times. The J gene is TRBJ2-7, the V gene TRBV6-2 or TRBV6-3; D is unclear. Trimming removed 2 bases from V and 2 bases from J, with 10 bases in between. Germline V gives CDR1 MNHEY, CDR2 SVGEGT. This CDR3 contains 14 residues. CDR3 amino acids: CASSYTIETYEQYF. The CDR3 DNA is TGTGCCAGCAGTTACACGATCGAGACCTACGAGCAGTACTTC.

This chain uses TRBV24-1 with TRBJ2-1, with 8 bases identical to TRBD2. V dropped 3 bases and J dropped 1; count of bases not matched to a gene: 4. The germline gives CDR1 KGHDR, CDR2 SFDVKD. The CDR3 loop spans 16 amino acids. The CDR3: CATSDLAGHSYNEQFF. For the CDR3, the DNA is TGTGCCACCAGTGATCTAGCGGGCCATTCCTACAATGAGCAGTTCTTC.

This clone showed up just once. CDR3 sequence: CASSFSGSFQFF. CDR3 coding DNA: TGTGCCAGCAGCTTTAGCGGGAGCTTTCAGTTCTTC. The chain recombines TRBV7-2 with TRBJ2-1, with 9 bases aligning to TRBD2. This CDR3 contains 12 residues. With 3 bases clipped from V and 13 bases from J, the junction kept 4 bases outside the gene matches. Germline V gene lookup returns CDR1 SGHTA and CDR2 FQGNSA.

CDR3 region: CASSPGTGVDTIYF. The CDR3 DNA sequence: TGCGCCAGCAGTCCCGGGACAGGGGTAGACACCATATATTTT. V is TRBV5-1 and J is TRBJ1-3, with 10 bases aligning to TRBD1. The germline V gene encodes CDR1 SGHRS and CDR2 YFSETQ. V lost 5 bases to trimming and J lost 8 bases; unmatched junction nucleotides: 7. The CDR3 extends over 14 amino acids.

The V call is TRBV25-1, the J call TRBJ2-2; possible D gene TRBD2, 7 bases. The CDR3 contains 15 residues. The germline V gene has CDR1 MGHDK and CDR2 SYGVNS. The V and J ends lost 6 bases and 3 bases respectively, with 14 bases between them. CDR3 in amino acids: CASRPTGRDTGELFF. In DNA, the CDR3 is TGTGCCAGCAGGCCTACAGGGAGGGACACCGGGGAGCTGTTTTTT.

The genes are TRBV29-1 and TRBJ2-5, with D possibly matching TRBD2 (7 bases). CDR1 SQVTM and CDR2 ANQGSEA come from the germline V gene. The CDR3 totals 14 residues. The ends were cut back, 3 bases at V and 5 bases at J, with 16 bases in the middle. CDR3 region: CSVERQQGGETQYF. The CDR3 bases are TGCAGCGTTGAGCGACAACAGGGAGGGGAGACCCAGTACTTC. Filled out from reference TRBV29-1 and TRBJ2-5, the complete variable domain reads SAVISQKPSRDICQRGTSLTIQCQVDSQVTMMFWYRQQPGQSLTLIATANQGSEATYESGFVIDKFPISRPNLTFSTLTVSNMSPEDSSIYLCSVERQQGGETQYFGPGTRLLVL.

The chain couples TRBV5-6 to TRBJ2-3, with a weak D call TRBD2 (6 bases). The CDR3 loop spans 16 amino acids. Germline CDR1 is SGHDT and CDR2 is YYEEEE. The V gene lost 4 bases and the J gene lost 0 bases, with 15 bases spanning the gap. This CDR3 is CASSGEVGGSTDTQYF. The CDR3 nucleotides are TGTGCCAGCAGCGGCGAGGTTGGGGGGAGCACAGATACGCAGTATTTT.